The entry below describes one T cell receptor beta chain. Its antigen is unidentified. The V gene end was trimmed by 11 bases and the J gene end by 4 bases; junction bases not matched to a gene: 10. The CDR3 has 13 residues. CDR1 is MNHNS, CDR2 SASEGT, per germline. This sample was included in a study of lymphopenia after photon versus proton radiotherapy. Study-wide results and limits: Better survival with proton therapy was suggested as possible, not demonstrated. After lymphocyte nadir, photon-treated repertoires showed oligoclonal expansion, especially CD8+ Temra.

Using immunoSEQ multiplex PCR, the repertoire was profiled, and TCRdb retains in-frame clones only, with some absent. This sample carries under 20,000 clones, approximately 92% of them seen once, and the ten largest clones take over 1.5%. The TCR was taken from a woman in her thirties or forties with cholangiocarcinoma. Source: peripheral blood, taken from a patient treated with photon-based radiotherapy. The chain joins TRBV6-1 to TRBJ1-1, with TRBD1 identical over 7 bases. CDR3 sequence (DNA): TGTGCCGGTCGACAAAGACAGGGCACTGAAGCTTTCTTT. Translation gives CAGRQRQGTEAFF.